Sequencing of this TCR beta chain was carried out in a study of T cells in Graves' hyperthyroidism and ophthalmopathy. Using RNA transcripts as the source, TCR beta CDR3 regions were amplified. The TCR CDR3 was amplified in a first-round RT-PCR using the HTBI primer set. TCRdb reprocessed the multiplex PCR reads via MiXCR and lists one record per CDR3 protein. Of roughly 750,000 distinct CDR3 sequences listed, about 15% are singletons. This CDR3 has 15 amino acids. V lost 1 base to trimming and J lost 2 bases, with 9 bases between them. CDR1 and CDR2 from the germline V gene are LGHDT and YNNKEL (reference sequence).

The rearrangement uses TRBV3-1 and TRBJ1-5; D gene unclear. Sequenced input: blood. This receptor was taken from a man aged 18 to 30 with Graves' hyperthyroidism. The CDR3 nucleotides read TGTGCCAGCAGCCAAGGGGGTTTTCGCAATCAGCCCCAGCATTTT. Amino acids: CASSQGGFRNQPQHF.